The 30 T cell receptor beta chains below all came from one sample that was sequenced in a study of shared clonotypes between healthy human individuals. Profiled with immunoSEQ multiplex PCR; TCRdb holds only in-frame clones, not every one. The sample consists of nearly 1 million clones, 76% of them appearing once. The sample comprised memory CD4+ T cells sorted from blood. Subset of the sample: CD45RA-negative fraction. The receptors derive from a man between 18 and 35 years old in good health.

V gene TRBV11-2 combines with J gene TRBJ1-6; D gene unclear. Germline CDR1 and CDR2: SGHAT and FQNNGV. The CDR3 totals 15 residues. V was trimmed by 1 base and J by 9 bases, leaving 13 bases between them. CDR3 amino acids: CASSLGYGTGSPLHF. DNA for the CDR3: TGTGCCAGCAGCTTAGGGTACGGAACGGGTTCACCCCTCCACTTT.

The V and J genes are TRBV7-9 and TRBJ2-7; D is unclear. Germline CDR1 reads SEHNR; CDR2 reads FQNEAQ (reference sequence). The CDR3 has 14 residues. V was shortened by 1 base and J by 5 bases, with 12 bases between the two germline ends. In DNA, the CDR3 is TGTGCCAGCAGCTTAGTGGTACAGCTTGACGAGCAGTACTTC. It codes for CASSLVVQLDEQYF.

This clone was counted ten times or more. V gene TRBV7-9 combines with J gene TRBJ2-5; 8 nucleotides agree with TRBD1. The CDR3 covers 16 residues. CDR1 is SEHNR and CDR2 is FQNEAQ in the germline V gene (reference sequence). The ends lost 1 base at V and 5 bases at J; junction bases unmatched: 9. The CDR3 region has the DNA TGTGCCAGCAGCTTAGGCCGGGACAGGCAAGTCGAGACCCAGTACTTC. It specifies CASSLGRDRQVETQYF.

V and J are TRBV9 and TRBJ2-7; D is perhaps TRBD1 or TRBD2 (5 bases each). The germline V gene encodes CDR1 SGDLS and CDR2 YYNGEE. This CDR3 is built from 15 residues. V was cut by 2 bases and J by 2 bases, with 14 bases left in between. CDR3 amino acids: CASSVSRDPTYEQYF. The CDR3 DNA reads TGTGCCAGCAGCGTCTCCCGGGACCCTACCTACGAGCAGTACTTC.

The chain carries TRBV20-1 and TRBJ2-5, with D unclear. Per the germline V gene, CDR1 is DFQATT and CDR2 is SNEGSKA (reference sequence). The V and J ends lost 4 bases and 5 bases respectively, with 8 bases between them. The CDR3 sequence is 11 residues long. The CDR3 reads CSAISVETQYF. The CDR3, as DNA: TGCAGTGCTATAAGTGTCGAGACCCAGTACTTC.

This chain connects TRBV30 to TRBJ1-2; D is unresolved. This CDR3 contains 12 residues. Trimming removed 0 bases from V and 8 bases from J, with 10 bases in between. Germline lookup yields CDR1 GTSNPN and CDR2 SVGIG (reference sequence). The chain's CDR3 is CAWSVLPEGYTF. CDR3 DNA sequence: TGTGCCTGGAGTGTACTTCCGGAGGGCTACACCTTC.

The rearrangement uses TRBV11-2 and TRBJ2-2; no reliable D call. The ends were cut back, 2 bases at V and 0 bases at J, with 16 bases in the middle. Per germline, CDR1 SGHAT and CDR2 FQNNGV. This CDR3 spans 18 amino acids. CDR3 residues: CASSLNGLAVPNTGELFF. The CDR3 DNA reads TGTGCCAGCAGCTTAAACGGGCTTGCCGTTCCGAACACCGGGGAGCTGTTTTTT.

The J gene is TRBJ2-7, the V gene TRBV6-6, with a possible D match to TRBD2 (6 bases). The CDR3 is 12 residues long. Germline CDR1 MNHNY, CDR2 SVGAGI (reference sequence). Trimming cost V 5 bases and J 4 bases, with 9 bases left between them. The CDR3 DNA sequence: TGTGCCAGCAGTCGCGGGGTTTACGAGCAGTACTTC. Translated, it gives CASSRGVYEQYF.

CDR3 protein: CASSERGGANTGELFF. The CDR3 DNA sequence: TGTGCCAGCAGCGAACGGGGCGGAGCTAACACCGGGGAGCTGTTTTTT. The chain joins TRBV9 to TRBJ2-2, with D perhaps matching TRBD1 or TRBD2 (5 bases each). CDR1 is SGDLS and CDR2 is YYNGEE in the germline V gene. The CDR3 runs to 16 residues. V was clipped by 3 bases and J by 2 bases, with 14 bases between them.

This clone was counted between two and nine times. The CDR3 does not close with the conserved phenylalanine or tryptophan, likely indicating a read error. J is TRBJ1-6 and V is TRBV4-3; D is ambiguous. The end of the DNA is better explained by TRBJ2-2, so the J call may be wrong. This CDR3 region has 10 residues. Germline V gives CDR1 LGHNA, CDR2 YSLEER. In DNA form, the CDR3 reads TGCGCCAGCAGCCCCCCGGACCTGTTTGTT. Its protein product is CASSPPDLFV.

The chain carries TRBV6-1 and TRBJ2-7, with 8 bases that match TRBD2. V was clipped by 8 bases and J by 4 bases; unmatched bases: 10. There are 14 residues in the CDR3. CDR1 and CDR2 (germline): MNHNS, SASEGT. CDR3 region: CASSYTSGIYEQYF. In DNA, the CDR3 is TGTGCCAGCTCTTATACTAGCGGAATATACGAGCAGTACTTC.

The chain links TRBV20-1 to TRBJ2-7; 7 nucleotides match TRBD1. CDR1 DFQATT and CDR2 SNEGSKA come from the germline V gene (reference sequence). V dropped 8 bases and J dropped 3; count of bases not matched to a gene: 4. The CDR3 runs 11 residues. The CDR3 here is CSTGQVYEQYF. CDR3 in DNA: TGCAGTACTGGACAGGTCTACGAGCAGTACTTC.

This rearrangement joins TRBV4-3 to TRBJ1-2; TRBD1 matches 7 bases. This CDR3 contains 16 residues. In germline, CDR1 is LGHNA, CDR2 YSLEER. The junction had 6 bases not matched to a gene; V was cut back by 0 bases and J by 2 bases. CDR3 nucleotide sequence: TGCGCCAGCAGCCAAGATCCGGGACAGAGGAACTATGGCTACACCTTC. Residues: CASSQDPGQRNYGYTF.

For this clone: This specimen includes other DNA sequences encoding the same CDR3. The rearrangement links TRBV9 to TRBJ2-7; tentatively, D is TRBD1 (5 bases). Trimming shortened V by 0 bases and J by 2 bases, and 9 bases separated the two germline ends. From germline, CDR1 is SGDLS and CDR2 YYNGEE. CDR3 length: 14 residues. The CDR3 DNA reads TGTGCCAGCAGCGTAGGGCAGGGAACCTACGAGCAGTACTTC. Protein: CASSVGQGTYEQYF. Combining the CDR3 with reference TRBV9 and TRBJ2-7 gives the whole variable domain DSGVTQTPKHLITATGQRVTLRCSPRSGDLSVYWYQQSLDQGLQFLIQYYNGEERAKGNILERFSAQQFPDLHSELNLSSLELGDSALYFCASSVGQGTYEQYFGPGTRLTVT.

The V call is TRBV6-1, the J call TRBJ2-1; D might be TRBD2 (6 bases). Trimming took off 0 bases at V and 7 bases at J, with 19 bases between the two ends. The CDR3 extends over 17 amino acids. Germline V gene sequence: CDR1 MNHNS, CDR2 SASEGT. CDR3 bases: TGTGCCAGCAGTGAAGCGCCGGTTAGGGCGGGAAGGAATGAGCAGTTCTTC. Translation: CASSEAPVRAGRNEQFF.

Details on this clone: Other DNA sequences in the sample encode the same CDR3. The gene calls are TRBV6-1 and TRBJ1-5; D is perhaps TRBD1 (5 bases). Trimming shortened V by 6 bases and J by 4 bases, and 10 bases separated the two germline ends. CDR3 size: 13 residues. The V gene's germline CDR1 is MNHNS and CDR2 SASEGT. The CDR3 DNA reads TGTGCCAGCAGCGAGGGGCGTAATCAGCCCCAGCATTTT. Translation: CASSEGRNQPQHF.

This clone has more than one count but fewer than ten. The gene calls are TRBV6-5 and TRBJ1-1; possible D gene TRBD1, 6 bases. Germline CDR1 and CDR2: MNHEY and SVGAGI. V was shortened by 1 base and J by 3 bases, with 12 bases between the two germline ends. This CDR3 contains 15 residues. CDR3 bases: TGTGCCAGCAGTTACTTTAGGGGGGGGGACACTGAAGCTTTCTTT. As protein: CASSYFRGGDTEAFF.

The chain employs TRBV2 and TRBJ2-4; possibly TRBD1 for D (6 bases). V lost 4 bases, J lost 1 base, and 17 bases lay in between. The V gene's germline CDR1 is SNHLY and CDR2 FYNNEI. The CDR3 consists of 17 residues. DNA for the CDR3: TGTGCCAGCAGTGGGGCAAATAGGCAGGGGGCCAAAAACATTCAGTACTTC. Residues: CASSGANRQGAKNIQYF. Variable domain in full (rest from reference TRBV2 and TRBJ2-4): EPEVTQTPSHQVTQMGQEVILRCVPISNHLYFYWYRQILGQKVEFLVSFYNNEISEKSEIFDDQFSVERPDGSNFTLKIRSTKLEDSAMYFCASSGANRQGAKNIQYFGAGTRLSVL.

In the case of this clone: Relative to the germline gene, one junction end is altered; a read error may explain this. This sample also contains other DNA sequences that code for the same CDR3. The CDR3 region has the DNA TGCGCCAGCAGTTTGGGGGGCCTTAATGAAAAACTGTTTTTT. It specifies CASSLGGLNEKLFF. V usage is TRBV5-1 and J usage is TRBJ1-4, with a weak D call TRBD1 (6 bases). Germline CDR1 and CDR2: SGHRS and YFSETQ. The CDR3 contains 14 residues. Based on the CDR3 plus reference TRBV5-1 and TRBJ1-4, the full variable domain is KAGVTQTPRYLIKTRGQQVTLSCSPISGHRSVSWYQQTPGQGLQFLFEYFSETQRNKGNFPGRFSGRQFSNSRSEMNVSTLELGDSALYLCASSLGGLNEKLFFGSGTQLSVL.

The V and J genes are TRBV7-8 and TRBJ1-1; no clear D. CDR3 size: 15 residues. Germline values: CDR1 SGHVS, CDR2 FQNEAQ. V was trimmed by 4 bases and J by 2 bases, leaving 14 bases between them. For the CDR3, the DNA is TGTGCCAGCAGCTCTAACTCCGGGGTTAACACTGAAGCTTTCTTT. Its protein is CASSSNSGVNTEAFF.

The CDR3: CASRDPRASNYGYTF. DNA for the CDR3: TGTGCCAGCAGAGATCCCAGGGCCTCGAACTATGGCTACACCTTC. V usage is TRBV9 and J usage is TRBJ1-2, with D perhaps matching TRBD1 (5 bases). CDR3 length equals 15 residues. The germline V gene has CDR1 SGDLS and CDR2 YYNGEE. The V gene lost 5 bases and the J gene lost 2 bases, with 16 bases spanning the gap.

The chain is built from TRBV5-6 and TRBJ2-1, with D possibly matching TRBD1 (6 bases). Trimming stripped 1 base from V and 0 bases from J, with 11 bases between. CDR3 length: 16 residues. Per germline, CDR1 SGHDT and CDR2 YYEEEE. CDR3 nucleotide sequence: TGTGCCAGCAGCTTGTATGACAGGAGCTCCTACAATGAGCAGTTCTTC. Translated: CASSLYDRSSYNEQFF.

The chain combines TRBV29-1 with TRBJ2-7, with D uncertain. CDR1 is SQVTM and CDR2 is ANQGSEA in the germline V gene. This CDR3 has 13 amino acids. With 3 bases removed from V and 1 base from J, the gap between germline ends came to 10 bases. This CDR3 reads CSVETDLSYEQYF. The CDR3, as DNA: TGCAGCGTTGAGACGGATCTTTCCTACGAGCAGTACTTC.

The gene calls are TRBV6-6 and TRBJ2-7; TRBD1 agrees at 8 bases. Trimming took 0 bases from V and 4 from J; bases not matched to a gene: 2. This CDR3 has 14 residues. The germline CDR1 and CDR2 sequences are MNHNY and SVGAGI (reference sequence). The CDR3 loop is CASSYSRQGYEQYF. The CDR3 DNA is TGTGCCAGCAGTTACTCGAGACAGGGGTACGAGCAGTACTTC.

The chain recombines TRBV29-1 with TRBJ2-5; D is perhaps TRBD2 (5 bases). Gene TRBJ2-7 matches the end of the DNA better, so the J call may be wrong. Germline V lookup: CDR1 SQVTM, CDR2 ANQGSEA. CDR3 length: 11 amino acids. DNA for the CDR3: TGCAGCGTTGGCCGGGGATACGAGCAGTACTTC. Translation: CSVGRGYEQYF.

The chain uses TRBV18 and TRBJ1-5; TRBD1 is a possible D gene (6 bases). The germline V and J ends were trimmed by 0 bases and 3 bases, with 15 bases remaining between them. CDR1 is KGHSH and CDR2 is LQKENI in the germline V gene. The CDR3 is 17 residues long. DNA for the CDR3: TGTGCCAGCTCACCACCGTACGCGGGGGGCGACAATCAGCCCCAGCATTTT. Translation: CASSPPYAGGDNQPQHF.

The chain employs TRBV18 and TRBJ2-2; D not resolved. CDR3 length equals 13 residues. The V end was cut by 2 bases, the J end by 7 bases, with 8 bases between. CDR1 KGHSH and CDR2 LQKENI come from the germline V gene. CDR3 nucleotides: TGTGCCAGCTCACCAGCAGGTTACGGGGAGCTGTTTTTT. It codes for CASSPAGYGELFF.

The J gene is TRBJ2-3, the V gene TRBV2, with 9 bases that match TRBD1. Trimming cost V 5 bases and J 1 base; bases outside gene matches: 4. CDR1 SNHLY and CDR2 FYNNEI come from the germline V gene. CDR3 size: 15 residues. CDR3 amino acids: CASSYRGHGTDTQYF. CDR3 DNA: TGTGCCAGCAGTTACAGGGGGCACGGCACAGATACGCAGTATTTT.

V gene TRBV9 combines with J gene TRBJ2-1; D possibly corresponds to TRBD1 (5 bases). The V end lost 0 bases, the J end lost 3 bases, and 10 bases lay between the germline ends. The CDR3 covers 15 residues. The germline V gene has CDR1 SGDLS and CDR2 YYNGEE. CDR3 in amino acids: CASSVARGGYNEQFF. CDR3 DNA: TGTGCCAGCAGCGTAGCTAGGGGTGGCTACAATGAGCAGTTCTTC.

Only a few counts were recorded for this clone. This chain connects TRBV6-1 to TRBJ1-6; D is uncertain. Per the germline V gene, CDR1 is MNHNS and CDR2 is SASEGT. With 7 bases removed from V and 4 bases from J, the gap between germline ends came to 11 bases. The CDR3 consists of 14 residues. The CDR3 DNA reads as TGTGCCAGCAAGGCAGGCCAGTATAATTCACCCCTCCACTTT. Translating it yields CASKAGQYNSPLHF.